The present entry profiles one TCR beta chain with its context. Antigen unknown. TCRdb keeps only in-frame clones here, not all; method: immunoSEQ multiplex PCR. The data contain about 100,000 clones, 88% of them singletons. This sample stems from a study of T cell responses to AZD1222 COVID-19 vaccine. Findings and caveats of the study: Increased Spike-specific TCR breadth and depth were observed after two AZD1222 doses. The donor group comprised mostly white British people and more females; the analysis possibly underestimated clonal diversity.

V lost 2 bases to trimming and J lost 2 bases; unmatched junction nucleotides: 1. Germline V gene lookup returns CDR1 SGHRS and CDR2 YFSETQ. The CDR3 spans 15 residues. The TCR originated in an adult in good health. The V call is TRBV5-1, the J call TRBJ1-5; 10 bases fit TRBD1. This sample comprised peripheral blood, obtained on day 0 of AZD1222 vaccination. As DNA, the CDR3 is TGCGCCAGCAGCTTAGGGACAGGGGGCAATCAGCCCCAGCATTTT. This codes for CASSLGTGGNQPQHF.